This T cell receptor beta chain was sequenced for a study of T-cell reconstitution after alpha-beta-depleted transplantation in children. In the case of this clonotype: The antigen is undetermined.

Trimming took off 6 bases at V and 8 bases at J, with 9 bases between the two ends. Germline V lookup: CDR1 SGHDT, CDR2 YYEEEE. This CDR3 region has 11 residues. The TCRbeta library incorporated unique molecular identifiers. A single record per CDR3 protein comes from TCRdb applying MiXCR to the PCR reads. The sample has about 460,000 distinct CDR3 sequences; approximately 10% are singletons. General observations from the study: At the one-year point after transplant, T-cell counts and TCRbeta diversity were found to come mostly from T cells that had been newly produced. High day-60 TCRbeta diversity in some patients came from surviving recipient T cells and thymic progenitors.

Sequenced material: PBMCs, mostly from graft donor cells, taken 180 days after TCRalphabeta/CD19-depleted stem cell transplant. The J gene is TRBJ2-1, the V gene TRBV5-6; D unclear. The clonotype originates from a female patient aged 2-9 years who had a stem cell transplant for aplastic anemia, so the T cells may come from the graft donor. The CDR3 nucleotides read TGTGCCAGCAACGAAGGCTATGAGCAGTTCTTC. Protein product: CASNEGYEQFF.